The entry below describes one T cell receptor (beta chain). The data were obtained in a study of T cell responses to AZD1222 COVID-19 vaccine. This CDR3 comprises 15 residues. Trimming stripped 4 bases from V and 4 bases from J, with 16 bases between. Germline V CDR1 and CDR2: MDHEN, SYDVKM. Generated by immunoSEQ multiplex PCR, the TCRdb table keeps only in-frame clones and is missing some. The table shows 42,000 or so clones, with 88% occurring only once. J is TRBJ2-5 and V is TRBV28; D might be TRBD2 (5 bases). This TCR derives from an adult who received the MenACWY meningococcal vaccine as a control. The input for sequencing was peripheral blood, taken 28 days after the second dose of the MenACWY control vaccine. The CDR3 nucleotides read TGTGCCAGCAGTTCGGGCGGGTCGAAGGGAGAGACCCAGTACTTC. It is translated as CASSSGGSKGETQYF.